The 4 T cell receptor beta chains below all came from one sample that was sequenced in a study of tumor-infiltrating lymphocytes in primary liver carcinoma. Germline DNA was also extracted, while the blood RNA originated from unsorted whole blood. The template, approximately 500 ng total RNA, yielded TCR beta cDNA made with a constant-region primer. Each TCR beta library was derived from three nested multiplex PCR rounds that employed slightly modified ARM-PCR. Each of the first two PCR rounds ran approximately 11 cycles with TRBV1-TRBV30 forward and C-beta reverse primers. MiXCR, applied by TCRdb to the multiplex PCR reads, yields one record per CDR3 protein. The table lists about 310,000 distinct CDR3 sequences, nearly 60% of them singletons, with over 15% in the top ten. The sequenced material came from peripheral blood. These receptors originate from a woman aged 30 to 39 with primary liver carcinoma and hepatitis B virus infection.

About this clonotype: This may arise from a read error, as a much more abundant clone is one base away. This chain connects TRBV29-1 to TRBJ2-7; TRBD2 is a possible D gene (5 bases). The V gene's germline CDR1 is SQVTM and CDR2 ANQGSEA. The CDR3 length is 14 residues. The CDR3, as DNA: TGCAGCGCTGAATCTGCCTCGAGGACTGCCGAGCAGTACTTC. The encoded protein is CSAESASRTAEQYF.

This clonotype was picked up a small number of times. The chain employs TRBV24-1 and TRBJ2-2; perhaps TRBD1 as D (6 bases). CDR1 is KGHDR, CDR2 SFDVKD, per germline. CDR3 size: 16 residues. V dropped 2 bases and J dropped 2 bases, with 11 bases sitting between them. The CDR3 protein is CATSDWGTFNTGELFF. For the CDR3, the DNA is TGTGCCACCAGTGATTGGGGGACATTCAACACCGGGGAGCTGTTTTTT.

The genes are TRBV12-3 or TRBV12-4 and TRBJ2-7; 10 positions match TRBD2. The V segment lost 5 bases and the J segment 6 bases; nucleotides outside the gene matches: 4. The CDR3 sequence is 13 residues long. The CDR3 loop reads CASSEGLASEQYF. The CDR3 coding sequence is TGTGCCAGCAGTGAGGGACTAGCGAGCGAGCAGTACTTC.

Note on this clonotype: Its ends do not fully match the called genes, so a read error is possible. CDR3 sequence (DNA): TGTCCCAGCAGAGGGACAGGGGCCCTTGAACCCCAGCATTTT. Translation: CPSRGTGALEPQHF. The chain is built from TRBV12-3 or TRBV12-4 and TRBJ1-5; 10 positions agree with TRBD1. The CDR3 totals 14 residues.